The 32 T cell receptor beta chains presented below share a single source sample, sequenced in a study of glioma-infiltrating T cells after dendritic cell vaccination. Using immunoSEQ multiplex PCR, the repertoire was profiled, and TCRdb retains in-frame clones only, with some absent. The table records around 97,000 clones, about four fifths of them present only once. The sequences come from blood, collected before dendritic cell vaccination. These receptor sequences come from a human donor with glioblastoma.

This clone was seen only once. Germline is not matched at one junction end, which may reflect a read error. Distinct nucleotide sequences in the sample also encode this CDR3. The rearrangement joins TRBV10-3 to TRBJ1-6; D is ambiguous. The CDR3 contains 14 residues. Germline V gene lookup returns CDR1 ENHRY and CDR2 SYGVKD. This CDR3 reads CAISVLQFNSPLHF. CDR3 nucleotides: TGTGCCATCAGTGTTTTACAGTTTAATTCCCCCCTCCACTTT.

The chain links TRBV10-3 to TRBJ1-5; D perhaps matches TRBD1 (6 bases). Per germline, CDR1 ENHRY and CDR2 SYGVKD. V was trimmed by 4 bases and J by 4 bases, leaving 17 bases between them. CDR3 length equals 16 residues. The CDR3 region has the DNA TGTGCCATCAGTGCCAGTCGTCCACAGGGTAATCAGCCCCAGCATTTT. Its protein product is CAISASRPQGNQPQHF.

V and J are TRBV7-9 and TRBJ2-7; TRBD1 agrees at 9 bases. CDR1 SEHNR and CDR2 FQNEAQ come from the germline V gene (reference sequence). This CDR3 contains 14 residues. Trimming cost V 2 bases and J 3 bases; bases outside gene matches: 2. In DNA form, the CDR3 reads TGTGCCAGCAGCTTACGGGACAGGGACTACGAGCAGTACTTC. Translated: CASSLRDRDYEQYF. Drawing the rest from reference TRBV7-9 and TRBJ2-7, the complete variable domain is DTGVSQNPRHKITKRGQNVTFRCDPISEHNRLYWYRQTLGQGPEFLTYFQNEAQLEKSRLLSDRFSAERPKGSFSTLEIQRTEQGDSAMYLCASSLRDRDYEQYFGPGTRLTVT.

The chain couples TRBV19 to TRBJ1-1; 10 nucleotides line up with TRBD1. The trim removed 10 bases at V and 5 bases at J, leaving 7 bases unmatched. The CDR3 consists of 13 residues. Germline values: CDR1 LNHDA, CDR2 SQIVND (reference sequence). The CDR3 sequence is CATQDRGYTEAFF. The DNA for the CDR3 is TGTGCCACCCAGGACAGGGGGTATACTGAAGCTTTCTTT.

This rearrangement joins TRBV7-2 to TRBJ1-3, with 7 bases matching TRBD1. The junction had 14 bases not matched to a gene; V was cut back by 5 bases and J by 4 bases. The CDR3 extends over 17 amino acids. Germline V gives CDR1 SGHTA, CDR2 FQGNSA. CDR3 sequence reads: CASSPPFDRAAGNTIYF. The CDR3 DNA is TGTGCCAGCAGCCCCCCCTTTGACAGGGCGGCAGGAAACACCATATATTTT.

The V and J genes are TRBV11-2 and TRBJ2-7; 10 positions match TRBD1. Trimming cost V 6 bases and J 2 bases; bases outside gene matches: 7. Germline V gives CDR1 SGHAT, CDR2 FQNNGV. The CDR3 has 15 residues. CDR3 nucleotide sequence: TGTGCCAGCAGATTTACCGGGACAGGGGCCTACGAGCAGTACTTC. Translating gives CASRFTGTGAYEQYF.

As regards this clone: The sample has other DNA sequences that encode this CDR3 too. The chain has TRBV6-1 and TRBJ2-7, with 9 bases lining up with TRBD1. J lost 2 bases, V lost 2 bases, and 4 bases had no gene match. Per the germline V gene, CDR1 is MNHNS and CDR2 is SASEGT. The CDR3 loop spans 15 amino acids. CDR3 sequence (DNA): TGTGCCAGCAGTGAACGGGACAGGGATCCCTACGAGCAGTACTTC. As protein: CASSERDRDPYEQYF.

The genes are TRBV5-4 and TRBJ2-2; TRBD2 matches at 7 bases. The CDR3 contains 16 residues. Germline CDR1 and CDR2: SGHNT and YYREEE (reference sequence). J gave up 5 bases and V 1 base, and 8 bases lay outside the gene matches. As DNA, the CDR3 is TGTGCCAGCAGCTTGTACGCGGGGGAAGGAACCGGGGAGCTGTTTTTT. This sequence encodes CASSLYAGEGTGELFF.

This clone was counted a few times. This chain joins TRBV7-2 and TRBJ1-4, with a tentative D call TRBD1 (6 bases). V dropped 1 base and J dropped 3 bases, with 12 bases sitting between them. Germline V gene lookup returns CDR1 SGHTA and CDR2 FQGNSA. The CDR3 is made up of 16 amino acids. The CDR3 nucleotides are TGTGCCAGCAGCTTAGAATACAGGGCACCTAATGAAAAACTGTTTTTT. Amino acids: CASSLEYRAPNEKLFF.

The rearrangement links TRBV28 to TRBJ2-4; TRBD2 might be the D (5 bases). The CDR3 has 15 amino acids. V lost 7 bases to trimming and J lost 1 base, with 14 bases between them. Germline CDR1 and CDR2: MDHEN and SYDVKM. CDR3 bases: TGTGCCAGCACGGGGAGAAGGTGGGCCAAAAACATTCAGTACTTC. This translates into CASTGRRWAKNIQYF.

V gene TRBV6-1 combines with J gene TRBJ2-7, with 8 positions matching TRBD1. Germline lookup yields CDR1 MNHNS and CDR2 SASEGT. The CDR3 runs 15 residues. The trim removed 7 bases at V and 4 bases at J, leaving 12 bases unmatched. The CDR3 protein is CASNSLTGVRYEQYF. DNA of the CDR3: TGTGCCAGCAACTCATTGACAGGGGTCAGATACGAGCAGTACTTC.

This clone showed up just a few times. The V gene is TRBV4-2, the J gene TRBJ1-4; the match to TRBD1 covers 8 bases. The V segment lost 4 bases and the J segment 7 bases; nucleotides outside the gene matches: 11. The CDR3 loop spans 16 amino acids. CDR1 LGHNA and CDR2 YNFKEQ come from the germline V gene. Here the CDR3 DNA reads TGTGCCAGCAGCCCCGCGACCAGGGGGCTTGTTGAAAAACTGTTTTTT. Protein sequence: CASSPATRGLVEKLFF.

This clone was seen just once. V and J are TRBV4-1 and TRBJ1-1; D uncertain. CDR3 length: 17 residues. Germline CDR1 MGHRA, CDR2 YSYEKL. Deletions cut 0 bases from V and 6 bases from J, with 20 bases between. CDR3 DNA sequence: TGCGCCAGCAGCCAAGATCTGATGAGGGCGCGAGTGTCTGAAGCTTTCTTT. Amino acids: CASSQDLMRARVSEAFF.

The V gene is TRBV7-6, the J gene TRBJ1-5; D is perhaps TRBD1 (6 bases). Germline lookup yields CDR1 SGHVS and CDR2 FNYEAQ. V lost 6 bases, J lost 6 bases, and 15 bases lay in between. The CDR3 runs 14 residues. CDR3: CASSIAGAGQPQHF. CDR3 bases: TGTGCCAGCAGTATTGCAGGGGCGGGTCAGCCCCAGCATTTT.

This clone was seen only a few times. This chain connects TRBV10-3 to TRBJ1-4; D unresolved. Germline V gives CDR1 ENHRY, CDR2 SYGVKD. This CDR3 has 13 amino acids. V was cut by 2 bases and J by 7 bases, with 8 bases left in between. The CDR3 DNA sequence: TGTGCCATCAGTGAGGTTGCACTTGAAAAACTGTTTTTT. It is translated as CAISEVALEKLFF.

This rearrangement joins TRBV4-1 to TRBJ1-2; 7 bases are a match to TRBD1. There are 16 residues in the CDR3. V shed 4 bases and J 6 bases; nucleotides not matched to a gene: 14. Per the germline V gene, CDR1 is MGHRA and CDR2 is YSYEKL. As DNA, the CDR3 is TGCGCCAGCAGCCCCCCCCGGGAACAGGGGATAAATGGCTACACCTTC. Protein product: CASSPPREQGINGYTF.

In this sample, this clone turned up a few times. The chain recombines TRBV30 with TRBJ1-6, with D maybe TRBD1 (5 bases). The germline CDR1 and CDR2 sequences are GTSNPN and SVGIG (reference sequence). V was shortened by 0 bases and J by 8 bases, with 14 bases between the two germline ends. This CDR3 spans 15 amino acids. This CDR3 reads CAWSVAGYGDSPLHF. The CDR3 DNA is TGTGCCTGGAGTGTAGCAGGGTATGGTGATTCACCCCTCCACTTT.

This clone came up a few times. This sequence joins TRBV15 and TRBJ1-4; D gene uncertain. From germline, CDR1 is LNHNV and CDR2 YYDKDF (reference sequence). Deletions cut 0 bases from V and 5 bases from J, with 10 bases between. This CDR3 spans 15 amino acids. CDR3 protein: CATSRDFELNEKLFF. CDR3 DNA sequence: TGTGCCACCAGCAGAGATTTTGAGTTAAATGAAAAACTGTTTTTT.

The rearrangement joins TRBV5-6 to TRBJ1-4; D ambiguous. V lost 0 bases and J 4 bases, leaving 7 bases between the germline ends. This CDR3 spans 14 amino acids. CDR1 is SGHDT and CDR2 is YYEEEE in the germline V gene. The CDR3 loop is CASSLGQVNEKLFF. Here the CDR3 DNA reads TGTGCCAGCAGCTTGGGGCAGGTTAATGAAAAACTGTTTTTT.

The CDR3 region is CASSLTSGGTKTQYF. The CDR3 DNA reads as TGTGCCAGCAGCCTGACTAGCGGGGGGACAAAGACCCAGTACTTC. V usage is TRBV7-2 and J usage is TRBJ2-5; 13 nucleotides line up with TRBD2. The CDR3 runs to 15 residues. CDR1 and CDR2 (germline): SGHTA, FQGNSA. V dropped 5 bases and J dropped 6; count of bases not matched to a gene: 6.

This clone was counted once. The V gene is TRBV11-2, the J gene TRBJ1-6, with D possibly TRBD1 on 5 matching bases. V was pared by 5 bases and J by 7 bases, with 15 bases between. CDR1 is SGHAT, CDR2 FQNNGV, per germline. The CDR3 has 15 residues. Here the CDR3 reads CASSVPRVYNSPLHF. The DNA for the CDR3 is TGTGCCAGCAGCGTGCCCAGGGTATACAATTCACCCCTCCACTTT.

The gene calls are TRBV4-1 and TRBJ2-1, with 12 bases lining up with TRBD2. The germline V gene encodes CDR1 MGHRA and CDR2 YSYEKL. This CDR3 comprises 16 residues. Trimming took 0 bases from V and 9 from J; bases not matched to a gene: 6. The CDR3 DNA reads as TGCGCCAGCAGCCAAGAGGCTAGCGGGGGGGCGCCTGAGCAGTTCTTC. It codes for CASSQEASGGAPEQFF.

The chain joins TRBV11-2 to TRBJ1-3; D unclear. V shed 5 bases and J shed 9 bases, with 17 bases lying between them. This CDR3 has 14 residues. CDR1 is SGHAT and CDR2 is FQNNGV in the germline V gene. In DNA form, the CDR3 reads TGTGCCAGCAGCCCCGAGCCGGAGAGTCGCACCATATATTTT. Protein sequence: CASSPEPESRTIYF.

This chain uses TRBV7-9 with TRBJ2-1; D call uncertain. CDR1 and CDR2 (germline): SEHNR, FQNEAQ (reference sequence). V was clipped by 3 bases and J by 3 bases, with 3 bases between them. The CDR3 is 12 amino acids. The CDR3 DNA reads TGTGCCAGCAGCTTCGGCTACAATGAGCAGTTCTTC. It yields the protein CASSFGYNEQFF.

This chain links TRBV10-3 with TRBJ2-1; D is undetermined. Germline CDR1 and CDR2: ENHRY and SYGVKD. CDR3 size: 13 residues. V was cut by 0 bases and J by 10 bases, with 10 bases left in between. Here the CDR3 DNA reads TGTGCCATCAGTGAGTCGGATGGCGGAGAGCAGTTCTTC. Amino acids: CAISESDGGEQFF.

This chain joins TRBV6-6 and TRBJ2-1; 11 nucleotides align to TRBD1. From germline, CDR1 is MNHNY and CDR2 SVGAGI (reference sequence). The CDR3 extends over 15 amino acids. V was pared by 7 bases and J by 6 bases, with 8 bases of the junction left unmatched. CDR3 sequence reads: CASTQGQGGRNEQFF. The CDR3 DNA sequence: TGTGCCAGCACTCAGGGACAGGGGGGTCGCAATGAGCAGTTCTTC.

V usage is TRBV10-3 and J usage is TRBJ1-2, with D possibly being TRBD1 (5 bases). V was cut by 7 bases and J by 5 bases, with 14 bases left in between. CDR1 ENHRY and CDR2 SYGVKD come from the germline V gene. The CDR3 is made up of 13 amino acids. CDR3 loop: CAITDSSIYGYTF. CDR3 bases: TGTGCCATCACCGACAGTTCAATATATGGCTACACCTTC.

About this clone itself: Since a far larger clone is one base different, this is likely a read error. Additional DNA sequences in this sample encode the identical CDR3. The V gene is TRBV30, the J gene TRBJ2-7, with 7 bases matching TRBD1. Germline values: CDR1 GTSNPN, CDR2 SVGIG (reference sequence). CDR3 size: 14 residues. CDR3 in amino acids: CAWSVWDSSYEQYF. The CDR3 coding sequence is TGCGCCTGGAGTGTATGGGACAGCTCCTACGAGCAGTACTTC.

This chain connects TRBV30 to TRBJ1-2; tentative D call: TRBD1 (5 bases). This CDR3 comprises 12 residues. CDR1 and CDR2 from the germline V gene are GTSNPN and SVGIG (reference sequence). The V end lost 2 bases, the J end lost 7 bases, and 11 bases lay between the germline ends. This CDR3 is CAWSSDGGGYTF. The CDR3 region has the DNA TGTGCCTGGAGTTCGGACGGGGGTGGCTACACCTTC.

The CDR3 DNA reads as TGTGCCAGCAGCCTCAGGGTCTACGAGCAGTACTTC. Amino acids: CASSLRVYEQYF. This chain links TRBV7-9 with TRBJ2-5; D is perhaps TRBD1 (5 bases). The J call is doubtful: the DNA matches TRBJ2-7 better. The length of the CDR3 is 12 residues. Germline assignment: CDR1 SEHNR and CDR2 FQNEAQ (reference sequence).

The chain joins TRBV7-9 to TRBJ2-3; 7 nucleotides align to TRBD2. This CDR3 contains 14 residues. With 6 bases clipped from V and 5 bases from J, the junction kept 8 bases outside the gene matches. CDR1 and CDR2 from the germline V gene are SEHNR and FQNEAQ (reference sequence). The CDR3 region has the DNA TGTGCCAGCAGGGGAGCGGGGCGAGTAGATACGCAGTATTTT. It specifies CASRGAGRVDTQYF. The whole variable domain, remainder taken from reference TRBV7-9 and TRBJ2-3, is DTGVSQNPRHKITKRGQNVTFRCDPISEHNRLYWYRQTLGQGPEFLTYFQNEAQLEKSRLLSDRFSAERPKGSFSTLEIQRTEQGDSAMYLCASRGAGRVDTQYFGPGTRLTVL.

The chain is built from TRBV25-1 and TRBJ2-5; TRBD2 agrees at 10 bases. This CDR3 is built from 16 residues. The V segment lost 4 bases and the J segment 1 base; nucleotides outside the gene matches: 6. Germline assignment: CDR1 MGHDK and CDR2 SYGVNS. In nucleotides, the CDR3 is TGTGCCAGCAGTGGCGGCCGGACTAGCGGCCAAGAGACCCAGTACTTC. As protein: CASSGGRTSGQETQYF.